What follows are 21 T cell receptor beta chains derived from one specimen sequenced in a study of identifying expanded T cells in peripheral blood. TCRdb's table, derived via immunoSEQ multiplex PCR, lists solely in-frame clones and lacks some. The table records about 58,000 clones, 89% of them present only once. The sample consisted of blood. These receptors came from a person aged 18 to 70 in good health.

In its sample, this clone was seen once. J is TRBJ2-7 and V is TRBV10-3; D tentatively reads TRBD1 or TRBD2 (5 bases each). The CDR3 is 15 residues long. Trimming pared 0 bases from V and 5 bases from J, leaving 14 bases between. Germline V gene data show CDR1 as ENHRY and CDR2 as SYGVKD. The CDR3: CAISESRDPINEQYF. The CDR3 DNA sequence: TGTGCCATCAGTGAGTCGAGGGACCCAATCAACGAGCAGTACTTC.

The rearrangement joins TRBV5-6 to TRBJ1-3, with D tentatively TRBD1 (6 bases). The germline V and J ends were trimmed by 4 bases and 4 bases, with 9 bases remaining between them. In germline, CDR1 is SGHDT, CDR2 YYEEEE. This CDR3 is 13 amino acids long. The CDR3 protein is CASSPGAGNTIYF. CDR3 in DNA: TGTGCCAGCAGCCCGGGGGCCGGAAACACCATATATTTT.

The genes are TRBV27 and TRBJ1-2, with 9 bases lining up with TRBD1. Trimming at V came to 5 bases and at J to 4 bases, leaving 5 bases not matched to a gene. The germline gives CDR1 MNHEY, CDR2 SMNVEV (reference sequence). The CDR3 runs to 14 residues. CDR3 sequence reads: CASSTGQGIYGYTF. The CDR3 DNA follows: TGTGCCAGCAGTACCGGACAGGGGATCTATGGCTACACCTTC.

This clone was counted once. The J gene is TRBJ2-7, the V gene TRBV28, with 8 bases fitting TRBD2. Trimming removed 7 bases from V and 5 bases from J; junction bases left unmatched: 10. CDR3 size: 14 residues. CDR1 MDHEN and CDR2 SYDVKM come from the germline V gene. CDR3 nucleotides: TGTGCCAGCATACCCGGGAGGGCGAAAAACGAGCAGTACTTC. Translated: CASIPGRAKNEQYF.

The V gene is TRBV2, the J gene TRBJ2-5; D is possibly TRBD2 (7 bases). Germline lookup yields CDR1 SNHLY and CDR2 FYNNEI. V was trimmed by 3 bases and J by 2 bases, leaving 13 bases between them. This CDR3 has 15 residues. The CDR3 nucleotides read TGTGCCAGCAGTGAGCGGGGGCGGGGGCAAGAGACCCAGTACTTC. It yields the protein CASSERGRGQETQYF.

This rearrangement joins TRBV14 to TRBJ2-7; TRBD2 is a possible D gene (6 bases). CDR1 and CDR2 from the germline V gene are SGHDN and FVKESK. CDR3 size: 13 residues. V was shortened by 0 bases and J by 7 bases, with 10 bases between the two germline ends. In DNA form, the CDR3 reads TGTGCCAGCAGCCAAGACGCTCGGGGGGAGCAGTACTTC. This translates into CASSQDARGEQYF.

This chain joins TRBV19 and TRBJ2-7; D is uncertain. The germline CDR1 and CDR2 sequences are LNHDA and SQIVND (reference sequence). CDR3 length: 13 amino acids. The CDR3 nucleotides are TGTGTCAACGATGGCCCCCCACCCTACGAGCAGTACTTC. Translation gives CVNDGPPPYEQYF.

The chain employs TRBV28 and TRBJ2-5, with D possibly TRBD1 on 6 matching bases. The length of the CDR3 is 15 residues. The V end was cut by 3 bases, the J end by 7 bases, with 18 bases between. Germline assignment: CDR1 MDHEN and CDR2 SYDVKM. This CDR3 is CASSFVRGAGRTQYF. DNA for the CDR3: TGTGCCAGCAGTTTTGTCAGGGGTGCCGGGCGGACCCAGTACTTC.

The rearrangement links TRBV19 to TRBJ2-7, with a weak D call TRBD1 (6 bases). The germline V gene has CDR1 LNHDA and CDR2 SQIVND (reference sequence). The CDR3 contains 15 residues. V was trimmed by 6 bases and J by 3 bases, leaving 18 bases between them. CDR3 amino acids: CASSLKQGSHYEQYF. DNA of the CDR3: TGTGCCAGTAGCTTGAAACAGGGTTCCCACTACGAGCAGTACTTC.

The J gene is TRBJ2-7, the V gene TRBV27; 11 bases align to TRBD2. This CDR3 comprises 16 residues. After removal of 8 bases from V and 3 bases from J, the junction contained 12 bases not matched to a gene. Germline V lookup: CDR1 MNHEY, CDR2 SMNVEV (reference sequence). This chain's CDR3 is CASGGLAGTSNYEQYF. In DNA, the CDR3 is TGTGCCAGCGGTGGACTAGCGGGCACCTCTAACTACGAGCAGTACTTC.

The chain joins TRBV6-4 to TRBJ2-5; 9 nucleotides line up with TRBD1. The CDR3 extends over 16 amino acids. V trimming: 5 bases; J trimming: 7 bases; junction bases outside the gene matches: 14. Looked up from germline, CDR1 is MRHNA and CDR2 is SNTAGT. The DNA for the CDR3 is TGTGCCAGCAGTATTCACAGGGGGCTCCCGCCCGGGACCCAGTACTTC. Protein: CASSIHRGLPPGTQYF.

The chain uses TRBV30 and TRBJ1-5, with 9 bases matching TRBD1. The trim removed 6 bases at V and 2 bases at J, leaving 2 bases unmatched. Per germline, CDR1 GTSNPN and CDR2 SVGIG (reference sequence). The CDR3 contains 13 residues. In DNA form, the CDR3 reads TGTGCCTGCTGGACAGGGGGCAATCAGCCCCAGCATTTT. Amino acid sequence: CACWTGGNQPQHF.

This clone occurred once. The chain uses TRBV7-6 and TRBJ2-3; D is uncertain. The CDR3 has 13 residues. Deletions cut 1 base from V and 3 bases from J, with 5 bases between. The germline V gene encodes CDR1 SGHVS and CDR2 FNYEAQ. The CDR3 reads CASSLVGTDTQYF. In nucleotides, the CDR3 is TGTGCCAGCAGCTTAGTGGGTACAGATACGCAGTATTTT.

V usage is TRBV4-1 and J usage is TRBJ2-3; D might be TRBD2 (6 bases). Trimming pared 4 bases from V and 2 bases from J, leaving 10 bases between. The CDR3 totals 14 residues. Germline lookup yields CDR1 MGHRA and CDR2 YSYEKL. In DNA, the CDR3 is TGCGCCAGCAGCCCCCTAGCGACCACAGATACGCAGTATTTT. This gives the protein CASSPLATTDTQYF.

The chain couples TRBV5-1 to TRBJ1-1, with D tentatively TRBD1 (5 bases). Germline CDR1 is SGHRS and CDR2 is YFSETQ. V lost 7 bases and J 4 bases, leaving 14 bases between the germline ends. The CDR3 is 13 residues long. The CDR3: CASRDFGVTEAFF. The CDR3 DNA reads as TGCGCCAGCCGGGACTTTGGGGTCACTGAAGCTTTCTTT.

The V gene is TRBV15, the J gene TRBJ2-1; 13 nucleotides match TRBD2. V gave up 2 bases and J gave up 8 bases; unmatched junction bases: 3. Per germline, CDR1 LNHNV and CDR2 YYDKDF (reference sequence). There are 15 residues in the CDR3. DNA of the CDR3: TGTGCCACCAGCAGAACTAGCGGGAGGGCCGATGAGCAGTTCTTC. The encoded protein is CATSRTSGRADEQFF.

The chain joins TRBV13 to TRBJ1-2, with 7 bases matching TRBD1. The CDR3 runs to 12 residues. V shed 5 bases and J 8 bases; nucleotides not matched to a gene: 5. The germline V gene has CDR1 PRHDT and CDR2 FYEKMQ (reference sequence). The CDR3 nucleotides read TGTGCCAGCAGCCCGAGGGGGCGCGGCTACACCTTC. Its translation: CASSPRGRGYTF.

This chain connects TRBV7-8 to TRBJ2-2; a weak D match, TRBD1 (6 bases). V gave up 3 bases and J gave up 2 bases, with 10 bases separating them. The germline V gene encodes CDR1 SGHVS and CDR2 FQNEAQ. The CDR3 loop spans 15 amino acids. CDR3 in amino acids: CASSFGTHNTGELFF. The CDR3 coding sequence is TGTGCCAGCAGCTTTGGGACACATAACACCGGGGAGCTGTTTTTT.

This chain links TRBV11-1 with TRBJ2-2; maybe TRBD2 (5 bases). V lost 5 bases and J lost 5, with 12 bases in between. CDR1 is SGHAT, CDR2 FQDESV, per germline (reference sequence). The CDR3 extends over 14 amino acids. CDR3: CASSPRTGTGELFF. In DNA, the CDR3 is TGTGCCAGCAGCCCTCGGACGGGGACCGGGGAGCTGTTTTTT.

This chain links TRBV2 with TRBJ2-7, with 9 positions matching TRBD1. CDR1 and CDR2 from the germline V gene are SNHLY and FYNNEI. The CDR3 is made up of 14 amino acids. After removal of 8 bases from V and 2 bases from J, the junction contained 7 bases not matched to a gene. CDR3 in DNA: TGTGCCAGCGCTCCCCGGGACAGGGCCTACGAGCAGTACTTC. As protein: CASAPRDRAYEQYF.

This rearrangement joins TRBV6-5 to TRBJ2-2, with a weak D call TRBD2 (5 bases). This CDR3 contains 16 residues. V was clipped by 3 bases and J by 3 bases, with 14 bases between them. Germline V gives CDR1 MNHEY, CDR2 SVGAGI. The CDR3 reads CASSYLRARDTGELFF. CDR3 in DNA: TGTGCCAGCAGTTATCTTCGCGCGAGGGACACCGGGGAGCTGTTTTTT.